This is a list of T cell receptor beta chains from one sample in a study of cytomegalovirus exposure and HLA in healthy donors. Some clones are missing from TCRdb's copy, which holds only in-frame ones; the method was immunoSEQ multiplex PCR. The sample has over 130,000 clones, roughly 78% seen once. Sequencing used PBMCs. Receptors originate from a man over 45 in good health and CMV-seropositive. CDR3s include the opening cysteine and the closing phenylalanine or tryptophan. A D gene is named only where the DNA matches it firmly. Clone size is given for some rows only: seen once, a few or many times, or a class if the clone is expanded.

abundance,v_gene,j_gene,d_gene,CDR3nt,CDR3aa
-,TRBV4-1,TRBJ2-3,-,TGCGCCAGCAGCCAAGGGTCGACTGTCCTTAGCCCAGATACGCAGTATTTT,CASSQGSTVLSPDTQYF
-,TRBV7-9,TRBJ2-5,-,TGTGCCAGCAGCTTACCGTGGCAGGGACAAGAGACCCAGTACTTC,CASSLPWQGQETQYF
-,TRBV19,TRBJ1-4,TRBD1,TGTGCCAGTAGCCGACAGGGGATGGGTGAAAAACTGTTTTTT,CASSRQGMGEKLFF
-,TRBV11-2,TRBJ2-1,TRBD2,TGTGCCAGCAGCTTAGGACCACTAGCGGCCTCCTACAATGAGCAGTTCTTC,CASSLGPLAASYNEQFF
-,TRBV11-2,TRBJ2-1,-,TGTGCCAGCAGCTTTTTAGACAGACTGATCAATGAGCAGTTCTTC,CASSFLDRLINEQFF
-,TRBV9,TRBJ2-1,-,TGTGCCAGCAGCGTCAGGGGACAAGGAAATGAGCAGTTCTTC,CASSVRGQGNEQFF
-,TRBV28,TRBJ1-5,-,TGTGCCAGCTTGGGGGCTTTTCAGCCCCAGCATTTT,CASLGAFQPQHF
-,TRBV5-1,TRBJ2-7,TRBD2,TGCGCCAGCAGCTTGGTAGCGGGAGGAATCGACGAGCAGTACTTC,CASSLVAGGIDEQYF
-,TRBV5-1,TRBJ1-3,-,TGCGCCAGCCGGGACTACAACACCATATATTTT,CASRDYNTIYF
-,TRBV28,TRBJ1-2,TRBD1,TGTGCCAGCAGCGGGACGGACAGGGCATCAAACTATGGCTACACCTTC,CASSGTDRASNYGYTF
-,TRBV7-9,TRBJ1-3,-,TGTGCCAGCAGCGAACTCTGGGGGGGCTACTCTGGAAACACCATATATTTT,CASSELWGGYSGNTIYF
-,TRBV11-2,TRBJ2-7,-,TGTGCCAGCAGCTTAGCGGGTCGGCCCTACGAGCAGTACTTC,CASSLAGRPYEQYF
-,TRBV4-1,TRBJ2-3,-,TGCGCCAGCAGCCAAGAGACTGGCAAAAGCACAGATACGCAGTATTTT,CASSQETGKSTDTQYF
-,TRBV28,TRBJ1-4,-,TGTGCCAGCAGTTTCCCGCTGGGGGGGGGCGGAAAACTGTTTTTT,CASSFPLGGGGKLFF
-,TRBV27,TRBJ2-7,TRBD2,TGTGCCAGCAGCTCGAGACTAGCGGGCCCCTCCTACGAGCAGTACTTC,CASSSRLAGPSYEQYF
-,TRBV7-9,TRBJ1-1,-,TGTGCCAGCAGCCTCGTCGCGCGTAACACTGAAGCTTTCTTT,CASSLVARNTEAFF
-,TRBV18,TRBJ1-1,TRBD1,TGTGCCAGCTCACCGGGACAGGGCCCCACTGAAGCTTTCTTT,CASSPGQGPTEAFF
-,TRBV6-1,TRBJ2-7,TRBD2,TGTGCCAGCAGGGGACTAGGGTCTACCTACGAGCAGTACTTC,CASRGLGSTYEQYF
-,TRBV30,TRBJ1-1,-,TGTGCCTGGAGTCTATTGACAGGTCAAGCTTTCTTT,CAWSLLTGQAFF
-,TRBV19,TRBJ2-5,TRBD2,TGTGCCAGTAGTGCCCCCCGGACTAGCAGATACCAAGAGACCCAGTACTTC,CASSAPRTSRYQETQYF
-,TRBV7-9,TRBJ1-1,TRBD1,TGTGCCAGCAGCATGGGACAGGTAGCTGGTGAAGCTTTCTTT,CASSMGQVAGEAFF
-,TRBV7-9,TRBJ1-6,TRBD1,TGTGCCGGGGGACAGGGGACAGGTTCACCCCTCCACTTT,CAGGQGTGSPLHF
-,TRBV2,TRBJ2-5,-,TGTGCCAGCAGCATAGACTCGAGGGAGACCCAGTACTTC,CASSIDSRETQYF
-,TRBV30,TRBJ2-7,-,TGTGCCTGGAGTGTATTGGAGGAGCAGTACTTC,CAWSVLEEQYF
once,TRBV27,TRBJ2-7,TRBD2,TGTGCCAGCAGTCTGGGAGGTGGACTAGCGTCCTACGAGCAGTACTTC,CASSLGGGLASYEQYF
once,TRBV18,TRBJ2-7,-,TGTGCCAGACAGCAGGAGGGCGACGAGCAGTACTTC,CARQQEGDEQYF
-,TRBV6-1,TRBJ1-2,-,TGTGCCAGCAGAGACCAGGGTGGTGGCTACACCTTC,CASRDQGGGYTF
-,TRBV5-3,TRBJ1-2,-,TGTGCCAGAAGCTCCACGGCCTCGGGAGTCTATGGCTACACCTTC,CARSSTASGVYGYTF
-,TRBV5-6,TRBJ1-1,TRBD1,TGTGCCAGCAGCGGCGGGACAGGGCGGTGGAGCACTGAAGCTTTCTTT,CASSGGTGRWSTEAFF
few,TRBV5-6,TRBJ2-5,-,TGTGCCAGCAGCTTGAGCGAGACCCAGTACTTC,CASSLSETQYF
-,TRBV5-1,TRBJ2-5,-,TGCGCCAGCAGCGACGGAGACTGGTTTGGCCAAGAGACCCAGTACTTC,CASSDGDWFGQETQYF
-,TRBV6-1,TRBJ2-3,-,TGTGCCAGCAGTGACGGGTCCGACGATACGCAGTATTTT,CASSDGSDDTQYF
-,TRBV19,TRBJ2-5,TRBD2,TGTGCCAGTAGTATAGACTGGACTAGCGTCGAGACCCAGTACTTC,CASSIDWTSVETQYF
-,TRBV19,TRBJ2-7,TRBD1,TGTGCCAGTAGTAATACAGGGGCAACCTACGAGCAGTACTTC,CASSNTGATYEQYF
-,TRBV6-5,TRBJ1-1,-,TGTGCCAGCAGTTACGATCGACAGGCAAGGGGGGGAGCTTTCTTT,CASSYDRQARGGAFF
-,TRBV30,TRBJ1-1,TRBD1,TGTGCCTGGAGGATCGGGACAGGGGGGTATACTGAAGCTTTCTTT,CAWRIGTGGYTEAFF
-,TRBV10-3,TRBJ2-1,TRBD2,TGTGCCATCGGGGCTAGCGGGAGCCATGAGCAGTTCTTC,CAIGASGSHEQFF
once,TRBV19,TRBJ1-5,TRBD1,TGTGCCAGTAGTAAGGAACAGGGGAGCAATCAGCCCCAGCATTTT,CASSKEQGSNQPQHF
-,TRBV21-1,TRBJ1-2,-,TGTGCCAGCAGCAAAGCTAGGACACCCTCCTATGGCTACACCTTC,CASSKARTPSYGYTF
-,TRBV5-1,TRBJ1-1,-,TGCGCCAGCAGCGCACGGGGGTACACTGAAGCTTTCTTT,CASSARGYTEAFF
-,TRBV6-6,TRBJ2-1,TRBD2,TGTGCCAGCAGTTACTGGACTAGCGGGAACAATGAGCAGTTCTTC,CASSYWTSGNNEQFF
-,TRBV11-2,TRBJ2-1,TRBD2,TGTGCCAGCAGCTTGACTAGCGGGATCCTTAATGAGCAGTTCTTC,CASSLTSGILNEQFF
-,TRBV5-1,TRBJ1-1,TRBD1,TGCGCCAGCAGCACCGGACAGGGGGGTGGCACTGAAGCTTTCTTT,CASSTGQGGGTEAFF
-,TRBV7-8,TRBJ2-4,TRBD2,TGTGCCAGCAGCTTAGAACTAGCGGGAGGGCCAGAGCCAGCCGGCATTCAGTACTTC,CASSLELAGGPEPAGIQYF
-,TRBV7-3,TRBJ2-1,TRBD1,TGTGCCAGCAGCCACACCGGGACAGGGCTCAATGAGCAGTTCTTC,CASSHTGTGLNEQFF
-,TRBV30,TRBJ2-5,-,TGTGCCTGGAGTTTCGGGACTGGGCTCGCCCAGTACTTC,CAWSFGTGLAQYF
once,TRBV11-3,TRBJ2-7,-,TGTGCCAGCAGTATAACGGGCGGACACTACGAGCAGTACTTC,CASSITGGHYEQYF
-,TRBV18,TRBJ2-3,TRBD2,TGTGCCAGCTCACCAGAGGGAGGGGCAGATACGCAGTATTTT,CASSPEGGADTQYF
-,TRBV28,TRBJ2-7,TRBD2,TGTGCCAGCAGCCTACCCCAGAAAACTAGCGGGAGGTCCTACGAGCAGTACTTC,CASSLPQKTSGRSYEQYF
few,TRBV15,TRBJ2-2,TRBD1,TGTGCCACCAGCATCCGGGACAGGGAAGCCGGGGAGCTGTTTTTT,CATSIRDREAGELFF
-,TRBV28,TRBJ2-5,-,TGTGCCAGCAGTTTTTGGAGCACGAAGACCCAGTACTTC,CASSFWSTKTQYF
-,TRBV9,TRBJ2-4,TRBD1,TGTGCCAGCAGCCCTCAGGGGGACATTCAGTACTTC,CASSPQGDIQYF